These 26 T cell receptor beta chains were all obtained from the same sample, sequenced in a study of shared clonotypes between healthy human individuals (TCRdb year 2020). Library prep was done by the immunoSEQ multiplex PCR assay. In TCRdb, the immuneACCESS table is reduced to in-frame sequences with V and J assigned. These tables do not hold every clone; where another copy was compared, an unresolved V gene accounts for under half, and the others remain unexplained. Within this sample are fewer than 2.5 million clones, with approximately 93% of them counted one time only. 0.35% to 0.45% of the sample is in the top ten clones. Source material: naive CD4+ T cells from PBMCs. Taken with the paper, the label for cell subset or site translates to: CD45RA+ positively selected. These receptors were taken from a man younger than 35 in good health. Some clones in this sample may be carry-over from other donors' samples.

This chain uses TRBV7-9 with TRBJ2-7; 7 nucleotides agree with TRBD1. V shed 4 bases and J 1 base; nucleotides not matched to a gene: 7. Germline V gene sequence: CDR1 SEHNR, CDR2 FQNEAQ (reference sequence). The CDR3 runs 15 residues. CDR3 sequence (DNA): TGTGCCAGCAGCTCCGCGACAGGGTTATCCTACGAGCAGTACTTC. Translation: CASSSATGLSYEQYF.

The rearrangement uses TRBV2 and TRBJ2-1; 14 bases are a match to TRBD2. Germline V gives CDR1 SNHLY, CDR2 FYNNEI. The V and J ends lost 7 bases and 10 bases, in that order; junction bases with no gene match: 6. CDR3 length: 14 amino acids. CDR3 amino acids: CASKNGLAGGEQFF. In DNA form, the CDR3 reads TGTGCCAGCAAGAACGGACTAGCGGGAGGCGAGCAGTTCTTC.

The gene calls are TRBV27 and TRBJ1-6; no clear D gene. Looked up from germline, CDR1 is MNHEY and CDR2 is SMNVEV (reference sequence). The CDR3 sequence is 14 residues long. Trimming cost V 0 bases and J 10 bases, with 10 bases left between them. The CDR3 region is CASSLSPPRSPLHF. CDR3 DNA: TGTGCCAGCAGTTTATCCCCCCCCCGGTCACCCCTCCACTTT.

The rearrangement links TRBV19 to TRBJ1-2; a weak D match, TRBD1 (6 bases). V gave up 7 bases and J gave up 8 bases, with 17 bases separating them. The CDR3 has 13 residues. Germline CDR1 and CDR2: LNHDA and SQIVND (reference sequence). The DNA for the CDR3 is TGTGCCAGTAATCAACAGGGACGGGAGGGCTACACCTTC. Its translation: CASNQQGREGYTF.

The V and J genes are TRBV4-1 and TRBJ1-4; D gene unclear. Germline loops: CDR1 MGHRA, CDR2 YSYEKL. This CDR3 contains 16 residues. Trimming cost V 1 base and J 1 base, with 10 bases left between them. DNA of the CDR3: TGCGCCAGCAGCCAAGGTCGGGCGGGAACTAATGAAAAACTGTTTTTT. It encodes CASSQGRAGTNEKLFF.

The chain is built from TRBV7-6 and TRBJ2-7; tentatively, D is TRBD2 (5 bases). There are 13 residues in the CDR3. Germline lookup yields CDR1 SGHVS and CDR2 FNYEAQ. V lost 8 bases and J lost 3, with 14 bases in between. The CDR3 loop reads CASARESIYEQYF. DNA of the CDR3: TGTGCCAGCGCGAGGGAAAGCATCTACGAGCAGTACTTC.

This chain connects TRBV7-9 to TRBJ1-1; D remains ambiguous. CDR1 SEHNR and CDR2 FQNEAQ come from the germline V gene (reference sequence). The CDR3 extends over 15 amino acids. Trimming shortened V by 5 bases and J by 1 base, and 14 bases separated the two germline ends. The CDR3 sequence is CASSPRNRANTEAFF. As DNA, the CDR3 is TGTGCCAGCAGCCCTCGCAATCGGGCGAACACTGAAGCTTTCTTT.

The chain has TRBV25-1 and TRBJ2-3; weak D call: TRBD2 (6 bases). Trimming took 6 bases from V and 2 from J, leaving 18 bases between them. Germline assignment: CDR1 MGHDK and CDR2 SYGVNS. This CDR3 has 16 residues. The CDR3 spells CASSPAEARDTDTQYF. The CDR3 region has the DNA TGTGCCAGCAGCCCGGCGGAGGCGCGGGACACAGATACGCAGTATTTT.

The chain links TRBV6-1 to TRBJ1-5; a weak D match, TRBD1 (5 bases). The germline gives CDR1 MNHNS, CDR2 SASEGT. This CDR3 spans 14 amino acids. V lost 6 bases, J lost 6 bases, and 15 bases lay in between. CDR3 residues: CASSGTGGIQPQHF. The CDR3 DNA is TGTGCCAGCAGCGGGACCGGGGGAATTCAGCCCCAGCATTTT.

This sequence joins TRBV28 and TRBJ2-7; D remains ambiguous. Trimming removed 10 bases from V and 1 base from J, with 11 bases in between. Germline V gives CDR1 MDHEN, CDR2 SYDVKM. This CDR3 has 12 residues. The CDR3 DNA follows: TGTGCCATTTCGGCCCCGTCCTACGAGCAGTACTTC. It encodes CAISAPSYEQYF. The full variable domain, rest sourced from reference TRBV28 and TRBJ2-7, is DVKVTQSSRYLVKRTGEKVFLECVQDMDHENMFWYRQDPGLGLRLIYFSYDVKMKEKGDIPEGYSVSREKKERFSLILESASTNQTSMYLCAISAPSYEQYFGPGTRLTVT.

The chain employs TRBV7-9 and TRBJ2-3; 12 positions agree with TRBD2. The CDR3 runs to 16 residues. Germline V gives CDR1 SEHNR, CDR2 FQNEAQ (reference sequence). Trimming removed 5 bases from V and 2 bases from J; junction bases left unmatched: 5. CDR3 sequence (DNA): TGTGCCAGCAGCCTAGGACTAGCGGGAATCACAGATACGCAGTATTTT. Protein sequence: CASSLGLAGITDTQYF.

V gene TRBV11-2 combines with J gene TRBJ2-5, with D perhaps assigned TRBD1 or TRBD2 (5 bases each). V was cut by 0 bases and J by 5 bases, with 16 bases left in between. Germline assignment: CDR1 SGHAT and CDR2 FQNNGV. The CDR3 covers 16 residues. The CDR3 protein is CASSLDPPGTGETQYF. In DNA form, the CDR3 reads TGTGCCAGCAGCTTAGATCCGCCGGGGACGGGGGAGACCCAGTACTTC.

The sample holds a few counts of this clone. This CDR3 reads CASSLNTATNEKLFF. In DNA form, the CDR3 reads TGCGCCAGCAGCCTTAACACTGCAACTAATGAAAAACTGTTTTTT. This chain joins TRBV5-1 and TRBJ1-4, with D uncertain. Germline-derived CDR1 and CDR2 are SGHRS and YFSETQ. Trimming cost V 4 bases and J 0 bases, with 10 bases left between them. The CDR3 extends over 15 amino acids.

This rearrangement joins TRBV25-1 to TRBJ2-1; 10 bases are a match to TRBD1. CDR3 size: 16 residues. J was trimmed by 3 bases and V by 1 base; bases with no gene match: 3. Germline V gives CDR1 MGHDK, CDR2 SYGVNS. CDR3 nucleotide sequence: TGTGCCAGCAGTGAATCGGGACAGGGGCGCTACAATGAGCAGTTCTTC. Translated: CASSESGQGRYNEQFF.

J is TRBJ2-7 and V is TRBV21-1. TRBV21-1 is described as a pseudogene. CDR3 length equals 13 residues. CDR3 protein: CASSARDPYEQYF. CDR3 nucleotides: TGTGCCAGCAGCGCCCGGGACCCCTACGAGCAGTACTTC.

The genes are TRBV5-1 and TRBJ2-1; 10 bases fit TRBD2. CDR3 length equals 14 residues. Germline V gene data show CDR1 as SGHRS and CDR2 as YFSETQ. Trimming removed 5 bases from V and 9 bases from J; junction bases left unmatched: 8. The CDR3, as DNA: TGCGCCAGCAGGGTGGTAGCGGGAGGTGGTGAGCAGTTCTTC. This translates into CASRVVAGGGEQFF.

J is TRBJ1-3 and V is TRBV6-5; D gene ambiguous. V lost 0 bases, J lost 0 bases, and 6 bases lay in between. This CDR3 contains 15 residues. Germline CDR1 is MNHEY and CDR2 is SVGAGI. CDR3 sequence reads: CASSYSLPSGNTIYF. In DNA form, the CDR3 reads TGTGCCAGCAGTTACTCGCTCCCCTCTGGAAACACCATATATTTT.

The V gene is TRBV21-1, the J gene TRBJ1-1. TRBV21-1 constitutes a pseudogene. The CDR3 covers 16 residues. The CDR3 bases are TGTGCCAGCAGCAAAGAGGGCGCGCTAGGGTCTTTCGAAGCTTTCTTT. Protein sequence: CASSKEGALGSFEAFF.

This sequence joins TRBV6-6 and TRBJ2-5; 9 bases agree with TRBD1. The CDR3 extends over 15 amino acids. CDR1 and CDR2 (germline): MNHNY, SVGAGI (reference sequence). J lost 5 bases, V lost 2 bases, and 6 bases had no gene match. The CDR3 nucleotides are TGTGCCAGCAGTTACCCGGACAGGGGTAAGGAGACCCAGTACTTC. Its translation: CASSYPDRGKETQYF.

The chain carries TRBV28 and TRBJ2-5; tentatively, D is TRBD1 or TRBD2 (5 bases each). The V gene's germline CDR1 is MDHEN and CDR2 SYDVKM. V lost 7 bases and J lost 7, with 22 bases in between. CDR3 size: 15 residues. The CDR3 is CASTPPRDLRATQYF. CDR3 sequence (DNA): TGTGCCAGCACCCCCCCTCGGGACCTAAGAGCGACCCAGTACTTC.

The rearrangement links TRBV10-1 to TRBJ2-3; perhaps TRBD2 as D (6 bases). The CDR3 has 14 residues. From germline, CDR1 is WNHNN and CDR2 SYGVQD (reference sequence). The V end was cut by 4 bases, the J end by 1 base, with 9 bases between. CDR3 loop: CASSGREGTDTQYF. Written as DNA, the CDR3 is TGCGCCAGCAGTGGGCGGGAAGGCACAGATACGCAGTATTTT.

This clone has only one observation. The rearrangement joins TRBV9 to TRBJ1-4; 7 bases line up with TRBD1. Germline assignment: CDR1 SGDLS and CDR2 YYNGEE. Losses at the gene ends were 5 bases for V and 5 bases for J; bases not matched to a gene: 6. This CDR3 is built from 14 residues. The CDR3 DNA sequence: TGTGCCAGCAGTAACAGGGGCCAAAATGAAAAACTGTTTTTT. This codes for CASSNRGQNEKLFF.

The gene calls are TRBV6-1 and TRBJ2-2, with D perhaps matching TRBD1 (5 bases). CDR1 and CDR2 from the germline V gene are MNHNS and SASEGT. Trimming took 2 bases from V and 8 from J, leaving 15 bases between them. This CDR3 region has 15 residues. CDR3 bases: TGTGCCAGCAGTGAAACGTCAGGGTGGAATGGGGAGCTGTTTTTT. Protein: CASSETSGWNGELFF.

This chain connects TRBV7-7 to TRBJ2-1; TRBD1 might be the D (5 bases). V dropped 5 bases and J dropped 9 bases, with 20 bases sitting between them. There are 15 residues in the CDR3. Germline assignment: CDR1 SSHAT and CDR2 FNYEAQ (reference sequence). The CDR3: CASSPGPIGDVEQFF. The DNA for the CDR3 is TGTGCCAGCAGCCCAGGGCCCATCGGTGATGTTGAGCAGTTCTTC.

The chain uses TRBV11-3 and TRBJ2-1; D may match TRBD1 or TRBD2 (6 bases each). The germline CDR1 and CDR2 sequences are SGHNT and YENEEA. With 5 bases removed from V and 9 bases from J, the gap between germline ends came to 29 bases. The CDR3 is made up of 18 amino acids. CDR3 residues: CASSQKSGTTPLRGEQFF. CDR3 DNA sequence: TGTGCCAGCAGCCAGAAATCAGGGACAACCCCTTTGCGGGGTGAGCAGTTCTTC.

The V and J genes are TRBV5-1 and TRBJ1-5; 9 bases are shared with TRBD1. The V gene's germline CDR1 is SGHRS and CDR2 YFSETQ. V was pared by 4 bases and J by 7 bases, with 9 bases of the junction left unmatched. The CDR3 contains 15 residues. The CDR3: CASSGTGGLGQPQHF. The CDR3 DNA follows: TGCGCCAGCAGCGGAACAGGGGGCCTGGGGCAGCCCCAGCATTTT.